What follows is one T cell receptor (beta chain) and its context. No antigen is known for it. The CDR3 spans 15 residues. V lost 5 bases and J 4 bases, leaving 17 bases between the germline ends. In germline, CDR1 is SGHAT, CDR2 FQNNGV. These data originate in a study of lymphopenia after photon versus proton radiotherapy. Points from the study as a whole: Post-nadir diversity loss with photons came from oligoclonal expansion, particularly CD8+ Temra cells. Only patients who died were analyzed for survival; proton advantage is unproven.

The data were produced by immunoSEQ multiplex PCR, yet TCRdb's version contains in-frame clones alone and is incomplete. Of 25,000 to 30,000 clones listed, around 81% are singletons. The specimen was peripheral blood, collected from a patient treated with photon-based radiotherapy. The sequence came from a man in his forties or fifties with gastric cancer. The V and J genes are TRBV11-2 and TRBJ1-2; tentatively, D is TRBD1 (5 bases). The CDR3 DNA follows: TGTGCCAGCAGCCCAGAGGTATTTGGGGCCTATGGCTACACCTTC. This translates into CASSPEVFGAYGYTF.